The rows below give T cell receptor beta chains drawn from one sample of a study of cytomegalovirus exposure and HLA in healthy donors. Only in-frame clones appear in the TCRdb table, and some are missing; sequencing was by immunoSEQ multiplex PCR. Among about 180,000 clones, roughly three quarters were seen once, and the ten largest hold roughly an eighth. The sample was PBMCs. These receptors were collected from a woman in her forties or fifties in good health and CMV-seropositive. Both conserved end residues are part of each CDR3. Fields, in order: D gene, J gene, clone size, V gene, CDR3 DNA, CDR3 protein. A D gene is named only where the DNA matches it firmly. Rows give clone size only sometimes, using once, few, many, or a class for an expanded clone.

D: TRBD2; J: TRBJ2-1; size: .; V: TRBV19; DNA: TGTGCCAGTACCGTCTCGACTAGCCCCCTTGGGGGTGAGCAGTTCTTC; CDR3: CASTVSTSPLGGEQFF
D: .; J: TRBJ1-2; size: .; V: TRBV19; DNA: TGTGCCAGTAGTAATACAGGGTTGGACTATGGCTACACCTTC; CDR3: CASSNTGLDYGYTF
D: .; J: TRBJ2-4; size: .; V: TRBV30; DNA: TGTGCCTGGAGTTCCGGGGGTCAAAACATTCAGTACTTC; CDR3: CAWSSGGQNIQYF
D: TRBD2; J: TRBJ2-5; size: .; V: TRBV7-7; DNA: TGTGCTAGCAGCCTGACGGGGAGCGGGGGGCAAGAGACCCAGTACTTC; CDR3: CASSLTGSGGQETQYF
D: .; J: TRBJ1-5; size: .; V: TRBV5-8; DNA: TGTGCCAGCAGCACTCCGACAGTCATTATAAGCAATCAGCCCCAGCATTTT; CDR3: CASSTPTVIISNQPQHF
D: TRBD1; J: TRBJ1-4; size: few; V: TRBV4-1; DNA: TGCGCCAGCAGCCAAGTAACAGGGGGCTATGAAAAACTGTTTTTT; CDR3: CASSQVTGGYEKLFF
D: .; J: TRBJ1-5; size: .; V: TRBV19; DNA: TGTGCCAGTAGTCCGGGGGGGGGCGGCTCCGTGCGGCCCCAGCATTTT; CDR3: CASSPGGGGSVRPQHF
D: TRBD1; J: TRBJ2-5; size: few; V: TRBV5-4; DNA: TGTGCCAGCAGCTTGTGGGACAGGGGGGTCAGGGAGACCCAGTACTTC; CDR3: CASSLWDRGVRETQYF
D: TRBD1; J: TRBJ1-3; size: .; V: TRBV5-1; DNA: TGCGCCAGCAGCGACCAGGGACAGGGCCTAGGAAACACCATATATTTT; CDR3: CASSDQGQGLGNTIYF
D: .; J: TRBJ2-2; size: few; V: TRBV7-6; DNA: TGTGCCAGCAGCTTAGTGGGCAGGGGAATAAACACCGGGGAGCTGTTTTTT; CDR3: CASSLVGRGINTGELFF
D: .; J: TRBJ1-4; size: .; V: TRBV5-1; DNA: TGCGCCAGCAGCTTAGGCCCGGGTGAAAAACTGTTTTTT; CDR3: CASSLGPGEKLFF
D: TRBD2; J: TRBJ2-1; size: .; V: TRBV5-1; DNA: TGCGCCAGCAGCGTGCTAGCGGGCCTCTACAATGAGCAGTTCTTC; CDR3: CASSVLAGLYNEQFF
D: TRBD1; J: TRBJ2-7; size: .; V: TRBV7-8; DNA: TGTGCCAGCAGCACCCTACAGGGGCACTCCTACGAGCAGTACTTC; CDR3: CASSTLQGHSYEQYF
D: TRBD1; J: TRBJ2-1; size: .; V: TRBV5-6; DNA: TGTGCCAGCAGCCTCGGACAGGGGGCACACAATGAGCAGTTCTTC; CDR3: CASSLGQGAHNEQFF
D: TRBD1; J: TRBJ1-1; size: .; V: TRBV5-6; DNA: TGTGCCAGCAGCCGAACCTGGGACAGATTGAACACTGAAGCTTTCTTT; CDR3: CASSRTWDRLNTEAFF
D: .; J: TRBJ2-5; size: .; V: TRBV29-1; DNA: TGCAGCTCTCGAACGACTAGTTTTCAAGAGACCCAGTACTTC; CDR3: CSSRTTSFQETQYF